The entry below describes one T cell receptor (beta chain). Antigen specificity is unknown. Alongside a J-beta primer mix, a sample-barcoded 5' primer served in a second PCR lasting roughly 7 to 11 cycles. TCRdb re-called the 5' RACE reads with MiXCR, one entry per CDR3 protein. The repertoire consists of fewer than 2,000,000 distinct CDR3 sequences, with roughly 32% occurring once and the leading ten covering around 11%. The data originate from a study of blood T cells in healthy people across ages. General study points: What prevented conclusive comparison of naive and antigen-experienced cells was that PBMCs were unsorted. Relative to aged donors, long-lived donors carried more naive CD4+ cells and displayed higher diversity.

CDR1 and CDR2 from the germline V gene are MDHEN and SYDVKM. The CDR3 covers 19 residues. The V gene end was trimmed by 3 bases and the J gene end by 4 bases; junction bases not matched to a gene: 17. Every participating donor contributed 9.5 to 10 milliliters of peripheral blood through a draw. This clonotype was sampled from a woman in her 30s in good health. Sequenced: blood. The chain has TRBV28 and TRBJ2-3; 9 nucleotides align to TRBD2. The CDR3 sequence: CASSFEGAGGPVRADTQYF. The CDR3 bases are TGTGCCAGCAGTTTTGAAGGGGCGGGAGGGCCAGTTCGCGCAGATACGCAGTATTTT.